These 3 T cell receptor beta chains were sequenced from one sample in a study of T cell changes during pregnancy in multiple sclerosis. Some clones are missing from TCRdb's copy, which holds only in-frame ones; the method was immunoSEQ multiplex PCR. Of tens of thousands of clones detected, 90% appear once; the ten largest clones hold 7%. Sequencing was performed on CD8+ T cells from peripheral blood mononuclear cells, taken in the third trimester of pregnancy. The receptors here all came from a female donor with multiple sclerosis, enrolled in a pregnancy study.

The gene calls are TRBV4-3 and TRBJ1-6; D gene uncertain. Germline lookup yields CDR1 LGHNA and CDR2 YSLEER. V was cut by 0 bases and J by 3 bases, with 6 bases left in between. The CDR3 runs to 15 residues. CDR3 nucleotide sequence: TGCGCCAGCAGCCAAGACGCGTTCTATAATTCACCCCTCCACTTT. It is translated as CASSQDAFYNSPLHF.

This chain connects TRBV19 to TRBJ2-7; D is perhaps TRBD1 (6 bases). Per germline, CDR1 LNHDA and CDR2 SQIVND (reference sequence). The CDR3 is made up of 13 amino acids. The V and J ends lost 5 bases and 2 bases respectively, with 10 bases between them. CDR3 residues: CASSAQGPYEQYF. For the CDR3, the DNA is TGTGCCAGTAGTGCACAGGGACCCTACGAGCAGTACTTC.

This clone has only one observation. CDR3 sequence: CAISESQTSGTVSYEQYF. DNA for the CDR3: TGTGCCATCAGTGAGAGTCAGACTAGCGGGACGGTCTCCTACGAGCAGTACTTC. This chain connects TRBV10-3 to TRBJ2-7; 11 bases fit TRBD2. The CDR3 covers 18 residues. Germline V gives CDR1 ENHRY, CDR2 SYGVKD. V lost 2 bases, J lost 0 bases, and 9 bases stayed unmatched.